The 26 T cell receptor beta chains reported below all come from one sample, sequenced in a study of T cell responses to AZD1222 COVID-19 vaccine. Clones were sequenced by immunoSEQ multiplex PCR, and TCRdb holds only the in-frame ones, with some missing. The sample includes 120,000 or so clones, around 90% seen only once; the top ten take 1.6%. Sequenced material: peripheral blood, taken on day 0 of AZD1222 vaccination. These receptors originate from an adult in good health.

The chain couples TRBV5-1 to TRBJ1-3; TRBD1 matches 8 bases. Germline V lookup: CDR1 SGHRS, CDR2 YFSETQ. V dropped 1 base and J dropped 0; count of bases not matched to a gene: 6. The CDR3 totals 17 residues. This CDR3 is CASSLIGDRLSGNTIYF. The CDR3 DNA follows: TGCGCCAGCAGCTTGATCGGGGACAGGCTCTCTGGAAACACCATATATTTT.

The rearrangement uses TRBV18 and TRBJ1-5; 8 positions agree with TRBD1. V lost 3 bases, J lost 6 bases, and 7 bases stayed unmatched. CDR3 length: 15 amino acids. Germline CDR1 and CDR2: KGHSH and LQKENI. For the CDR3, the DNA is TGTGCCAGCTCACCCGGACAGGGAGGGGCTCAGCCCCAGCATTTT. Translating it yields CASSPGQGGAQPQHF.

This clone showed up just once. The V and J genes are TRBV2 and TRBJ2-2; D is uncertain. V was trimmed by 8 bases and J by 5 bases, leaving 18 bases between them. The germline gives CDR1 SNHLY, CDR2 FYNNEI. This CDR3 is 15 amino acids long. CDR3 residues: CASHKSGLKTGELFF. CDR3 nucleotide sequence: TGTGCCAGCCATAAATCCGGGTTAAAAACCGGGGAGCTGTTTTTT.

The J gene is TRBJ1-4, the V gene TRBV24-1; maybe TRBD1 (5 bases). V was pared by 4 bases and J by 8 bases, with 13 bases between. The germline CDR1 and CDR2 sequences are KGHDR and SFDVKD. The CDR3 length is 14 residues. Written as DNA, the CDR3 is TGTGCCACCAGTGAAGGTGACAGTCCCGAAAAACTGTTTTTT. Translating it yields CATSEGDSPEKLFF.

The CDR3 loop reads CASSPLAVTEAFF. CDR3 DNA: TGTGCCAGCAGCCCTCTCGCGGTCACTGAAGCTTTCTTT. The chain has TRBV3-1 (or the pseudogene TRBV3-2) and TRBJ1-1; D is undetermined. CDR1 and CDR2 from the germline V gene are LGHDT and YNNKEL (reference sequence). Trimming stripped 4 bases from V and 4 bases from J, with 10 bases between. The CDR3 contains 13 residues.

This chain connects TRBV29-1 to TRBJ1-3; D remains ambiguous. Deletions cut 5 bases from V and 0 bases from J, with 8 bases between. The germline CDR1 and CDR2 sequences are SQVTM and ANQGSEA. This CDR3 is built from 13 residues. CDR3 residues: CSVFQSSGNTIYF. CDR3 coding DNA: TGCAGCGTTTTCCAAAGCTCTGGAAACACCATATATTTT.

J is TRBJ1-1 and V is TRBV10-1; possibly TRBD1 for D (6 bases). The CDR3 runs to 15 residues. Germline V CDR1 and CDR2: WNHNN, SYGVQD (reference sequence). Trimming took 6 bases from V and 2 from J, leaving 16 bases between them. CDR3 region: CASRAGAGDNTEAFF. The CDR3 DNA is TGCGCCAGCAGGGCCGGGGCAGGGGACAACACTGAAGCTTTCTTT.

This clone was counted only a few times. This chain uses TRBV9 with TRBJ2-7, with TRBD2 identical over 7 bases. CDR3 size: 15 residues. Unmatched junction bases numbered 8, after V lost 4 bases and J lost 1 base. The germline gives CDR1 SGDLS, CDR2 YYNGEE. The CDR3 is CASSFSSGVSYEQYF. CDR3 nucleotides: TGTGCCAGCAGCTTTTCGAGCGGGGTATCCTACGAGCAGTACTTC. Full variable domain (missing parts from reference TRBV9 and TRBJ2-7): DSGVTQTPKHLITATGQRVTLRCSPRSGDLSVYWYQQSLDQGLQFLIQYYNGEERAKGNILERFSAQQFPDLHSELNLSSLELGDSALYFCASSFSSGVSYEQYFGPGTRLTVT.

This clone was counted only a few times. The J gene is TRBJ2-7, the V gene TRBV4-2; D possibly uses TRBD1 or TRBD2 (5 bases each). The CDR3 consists of 15 residues. Germline V gives CDR1 LGHNA, CDR2 YNFKEQ. Trimming removed 5 bases at V and 3 bases at J, with 17 bases between. The CDR3 bases are TGTGCCAGCAGCTTAACCCGGGACCAGAACTACGAGCAGTACTTC. Protein product: CASSLTRDQNYEQYF.

The V call is TRBV19, the J call TRBJ1-1; TRBD1 aligns across 7 bases. The CDR3 runs to 15 residues. Germline-derived CDR1 and CDR2 are LNHDA and SQIVND (reference sequence). Trimming cost V 5 bases and J 2 bases; bases outside gene matches: 8. The CDR3 coding sequence is TGTGCCAGTAGTCTACCAGGGGGAGGCAACACTGAAGCTTTCTTT. Amino acid sequence: CASSLPGGGNTEAFF.

V and J are TRBV5-4 and TRBJ1-4; 12 bases agree with TRBD1. The V segment lost 4 bases and the J segment 3 bases; nucleotides outside the gene matches: 4. This CDR3 contains 16 residues. Germline V gene sequence: CDR1 SGHNT, CDR2 YYREEE (reference sequence). The CDR3 reads CASSPGQGAPNEKLFF. CDR3 sequence (DNA): TGTGCCAGCAGCCCGGGACAGGGGGCACCTAATGAAAAACTGTTTTTT.

CDR3 loop: CASRTGSNQPQHF. The CDR3 DNA follows: TGTGCCAGCAGAACAGGGTCAAATCAGCCCCAGCATTTT. The chain joins TRBV28 to TRBJ1-5, with D possibly TRBD1 on 6 matching bases. Trimming left V 6 bases short and J 4 bases short, with 10 bases between. Germline values: CDR1 MDHEN, CDR2 SYDVKM. The CDR3 is 13 residues long.

The chain is built from TRBV2 and TRBJ2-3, with TRBD2 as a possible D gene (5 bases). Trimming shortened V by 2 bases and J by 6 bases, and 9 bases separated the two germline ends. Germline loops: CDR1 SNHLY, CDR2 FYNNEI. The CDR3 totals 13 residues. Here the CDR3 DNA reads TGTGCCAGCAGTGAACGGGGAGCGGATACGCAGTATTTT. This translates into CASSERGADTQYF.

The chain carries TRBV4-2 and TRBJ1-2, with D possibly being TRBD1 (6 bases). The V and J ends lost 0 bases and 7 bases respectively, with 15 bases between them. From germline, CDR1 is LGHNA and CDR2 YNFKEQ. This CDR3 is 15 amino acids long. For the CDR3, the DNA is TGTGCCAGCAGCCAAGATCCCGAGGGGGTTGCTGGCTACACCTTC. As protein: CASSQDPEGVAGYTF.

The V gene is TRBV2, the J gene TRBJ1-5, with a tentative D call TRBD1 (5 bases). The CDR3 runs 17 residues. Germline-derived CDR1 and CDR2 are SNHLY and FYNNEI. The V end was cut by 0 bases, the J end by 4 bases, with 16 bases between. The CDR3 DNA sequence: TGTGCCAGCAGTGAAGCGTTCGGGGGATGGGGGAATCAGCCCCAGCATTTT. Translation: CASSEAFGGWGNQPQHF.

The V and J genes are TRBV7-2 and TRBJ1-2; TRBD1 matches 8 bases. From germline, CDR1 is SGHTA and CDR2 FQGNSA. This CDR3 comprises 14 residues. The trim removed 8 bases at V and 5 bases at J, leaving 10 bases unmatched. Written as DNA, the CDR3 is TGTGCCAGCTCTAACACAGGGGGTCGGTATGGCTACACCTTC. Translating it yields CASSNTGGRYGYTF.

V usage is TRBV9 and J usage is TRBJ2-1; the D call may be TRBD1 or TRBD2 (6 bases each). The CDR3 sequence is 15 residues long. V was trimmed by 3 bases and J by 5 bases, leaving 15 bases between them. From germline, CDR1 is SGDLS and CDR2 YYNGEE. The CDR3: CASSGTGTADNEQFF. The CDR3 nucleotides are TGTGCCAGCAGCGGAACAGGGACTGCCGACAATGAGCAGTTCTTC.

This chain joins TRBV27 and TRBJ1-5; 9 bases align to TRBD1. Per germline, CDR1 MNHEY and CDR2 SMNVEV (reference sequence). The V segment lost 4 bases and the J segment 1 base; nucleotides outside the gene matches: 5. This CDR3 is 16 amino acids long. CDR3 sequence (DNA): TGTGCCAGCAGTTCCCAAACAGGGGGCAGCAATCAGCCCCAGCATTTT. Encoded protein: CASSSQTGGSNQPQHF.

This chain joins TRBV4-1 and TRBJ1-3; D unclear. The length of the CDR3 is 14 residues. V gave up 1 base and J gave up 7 bases, with 11 bases separating them. The germline V gene encodes CDR1 MGHRA and CDR2 YSYEKL. The CDR3, as DNA: TGCGCCAGCAGCCAAGGATCACTTAAGAACACCATATATTTT. It specifies CASSQGSLKNTIYF.

A few counts support this clone. This chain joins TRBV19 and TRBJ1-1, with a tentative D call TRBD1 (5 bases). CDR3 size: 11 residues. V was shortened by 10 bases and J by 5 bases, with 11 bases between the two germline ends. Germline loops: CDR1 LNHDA, CDR2 SQIVND (reference sequence). For the CDR3, the DNA is TGTGCCATCAAAAGGGGTACTGAAGCTTTCTTT. It yields the protein CAIKRGTEAFF.

The chain carries TRBV11-2 and TRBJ2-7; 9 bases line up with TRBD1. V shed 5 bases and J 3 bases; nucleotides not matched to a gene: 5. Germline lookup yields CDR1 SGHAT and CDR2 FQNNGV. The CDR3 extends over 14 amino acids. CDR3 region: CASSTDRGRYEQYF. The DNA for the CDR3 is TGTGCCAGCAGCACGGACAGGGGCCGCTACGAGCAGTACTTC.

V usage is TRBV27 and J usage is TRBJ1-1; 7 positions agree with TRBD1. CDR1 and CDR2 (germline): MNHEY, SMNVEV (reference sequence). The CDR3 length is 14 residues. V shed 6 bases, J shed 1 base, and the junction held 5 bases outside the gene matches. The CDR3 loop is CASRGGTANTEAFF. The CDR3 nucleotides are TGTGCCAGCAGGGGAGGGACAGCGAACACTGAAGCTTTCTTT.

The CDR3 sequence: CASRSLGGRTSGYEQYF. The CDR3 bases are TGTGCCAGCAGGTCACTCGGTGGTAGGACTAGCGGATACGAGCAGTACTTC. This sequence joins TRBV11-2 and TRBJ2-7; TRBD2 matches at 10 bases. V dropped 6 bases and J dropped 4; count of bases not matched to a gene: 15. CDR1 is SGHAT, CDR2 FQNNGV, per germline. This CDR3 region has 17 residues. Supplemented by reference TRBV11-2 and TRBJ2-7, the full variable domain reads EAGVAQSPRYKIIEKRQSVAFWCNPISGHATLYWYQQILGQGPKLLIQFQNNGVVDDSQLPKDRFSAERLKGVDSTLKIQPAKLEDSAVYLCASRSLGGRTSGYEQYFGPGTRLTVT.

This clone was seen more than once but under ten times. This chain joins TRBV30 and TRBJ1-1, with no clear D. Germline assignment: CDR1 GTSNPN and CDR2 SVGIG (reference sequence). V gave up 2 bases and J gave up 12 bases, with 13 bases separating them. This CDR3 has 11 residues. The CDR3, as DNA: TGTGCCTGGAGTCCTTACCCCCCTACTTTCTTT. It translates to CAWSPYPPTFF.

The gene calls are TRBV10-1 and TRBJ2-5, with 13 bases that match TRBD2. The germline CDR1 and CDR2 sequences are WNHNN and SYGVQD (reference sequence). The CDR3 contains 17 residues. V trimming: 3 bases; J trimming: 1 base; junction bases outside the gene matches: 5. CDR3 amino acids: CASSDHRLAGGQETQYF. CDR3 sequence (DNA): TGCGCCAGCAGTGACCATCGACTAGCGGGGGGCCAAGAGACCCAGTACTTC.

The rearrangement joins TRBV19 to TRBJ2-3, with 8 bases matching TRBD1. Unmatched junction bases numbered 7, after V lost 4 bases and J lost 4 bases. The germline V gene encodes CDR1 LNHDA and CDR2 SQIVND (reference sequence). The CDR3 totals 15 residues. CDR3 nucleotide sequence: TGTGCCAGTAGTACAGACAGGGGTGGCGCAGATACGCAGTATTTT. This gives the protein CASSTDRGGADTQYF.